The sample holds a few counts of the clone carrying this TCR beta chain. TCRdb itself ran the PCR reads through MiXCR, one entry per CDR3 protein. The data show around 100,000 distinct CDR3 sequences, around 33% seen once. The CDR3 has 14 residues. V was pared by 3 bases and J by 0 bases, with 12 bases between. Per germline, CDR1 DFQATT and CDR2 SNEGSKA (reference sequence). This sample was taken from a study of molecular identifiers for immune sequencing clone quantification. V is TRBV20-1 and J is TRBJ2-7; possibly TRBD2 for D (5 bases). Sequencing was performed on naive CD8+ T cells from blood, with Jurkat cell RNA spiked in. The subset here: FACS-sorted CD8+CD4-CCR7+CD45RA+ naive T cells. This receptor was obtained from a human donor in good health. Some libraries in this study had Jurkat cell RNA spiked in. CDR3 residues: CSARDSRSSYEQYF. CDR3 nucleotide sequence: TGCAGTGCTAGGGACTCCAGAAGCTCCTACGAGCAGTACTTC.